The 5 T cell receptor beta chains reported below all come from one sample, sequenced in a study of blood T cell repertoires in COVID-19. Libraries were prepared by immunoSEQ multiplex PCR; TCRdb keeps only in-frame clonotypes and omits some of them. Of 250,000 or so clones in the sample, approximately 87% were seen once. Sequenced: peripheral blood. These receptors were taken from a man aged 60-69 years with acute or convalescent COVID-19.

The V call is TRBV12-5, the J call TRBJ1-5; tentatively, D is TRBD1 (6 bases). The germline gives CDR1 LGHNT, CDR2 FRNRAP. V lost 7 bases to trimming and J lost 4 bases, with 23 bases between them. CDR3 length: 17 amino acids. The CDR3 bases are TGTGCTAGTGCTCGCACGGAAGGGGGGGCAGGGAATCAGCCCCAGCATTTT. It translates to CASARTEGGAGNQPQHF. Full variable domain (remainder filled in from reference TRBV12-5 and TRBJ1-5): DARVTQTPRHKVTEMGQEVTMRCQPILGHNTVFWYRQTMMQGLELLAYFRNRAPLDDSGMPKDRFSAEMPDATLATLKIQPSEPRDSAVYFCASARTEGGAGNQPQHFGDGTRLSIL.

This rearrangement joins TRBV7-2 to TRBJ1-3; 8 nucleotides align to TRBD1. The length of the CDR3 is 15 residues. The V segment lost 3 bases and the J segment 2 bases; nucleotides outside the gene matches: 3. The germline V gene has CDR1 SGHTA and CDR2 FQGNSA. The CDR3 protein is CASSFGQGTGNTIYF. CDR3 sequence (DNA): TGTGCCAGCAGCTTCGGACAGGGTACTGGAAACACCATATATTTT.

The rearrangement joins TRBV29-1 to TRBJ2-3; D might be TRBD1 (5 bases). Germline CDR1 is SQVTM and CDR2 is ANQGSEA. The CDR3 runs to 14 residues. Trimming removed 6 bases at V and 3 bases at J, with 16 bases between. This CDR3 is CSVQQASVTDTQYF. CDR3 nucleotides: TGCAGCGTGCAACAGGCGTCCGTGACAGATACGCAGTATTTT.

The chain has TRBV6-2 or TRBV6-3 and TRBJ2-2; possible D gene TRBD2, 5 bases. Germline V gene data show CDR1 as MNHEY and CDR2 as SVGEGT. Trimming removed 6 bases from V and 1 base from J, with 12 bases in between. CDR3 size: 15 residues. The CDR3 DNA sequence: TGTGCCAGCAGCCGAGGACTCAAGAACACCGGGGAGCTGTTTTTT. Translation: CASSRGLKNTGELFF.

This chain uses TRBV19 with TRBJ2-2; perhaps TRBD2 as D (6 bases). The CDR3 has 15 amino acids. V was pared by 2 bases and J by 4 bases, with 11 bases between. Germline V lookup: CDR1 LNHDA, CDR2 SQIVND (reference sequence). CDR3 in amino acids: CASSIWGEGTGELFF. The CDR3 nucleotides read TGTGCCAGTAGTATATGGGGGGAAGGCACCGGGGAGCTGTTTTTT.